The clone carrying this T cell receptor beta chain came up many times. Separate cDNA molecules each had unique molecular identifiers attached to them. TCRdb reprocessed the 5' RACE reads via MiXCR and lists one record per CDR3 protein. The repertoire holds roughly 30,000 distinct CDR3 sequences, approximately 5.4% seen once, with 10% to 15% in the top ten. The data belong to a study of early T cells in non-severe SARS-CoV-2 infection. The germline V gene encodes CDR1 MNHNY and CDR2 SVGAGI (reference sequence). V was shortened by 10 bases and J by 3 bases, with 13 bases between the two germline ends. The CDR3 covers 12 residues.

What was sequenced was whole blood. The chain uses TRBV6-6 and TRBJ2-7; TRBD1 or TRBD2 may be the D gene (5 bases each). This TCR was sampled from an adult who was a healthcare worker with PCR-confirmed SARS-CoV-2 infection or an uninfected control (not recorded which). The DNA of the CDR3 is TGTGCCATTAGGGACGACCTCTACGAGCAGTACTTC. Its protein is CAIRDDLYEQYF.